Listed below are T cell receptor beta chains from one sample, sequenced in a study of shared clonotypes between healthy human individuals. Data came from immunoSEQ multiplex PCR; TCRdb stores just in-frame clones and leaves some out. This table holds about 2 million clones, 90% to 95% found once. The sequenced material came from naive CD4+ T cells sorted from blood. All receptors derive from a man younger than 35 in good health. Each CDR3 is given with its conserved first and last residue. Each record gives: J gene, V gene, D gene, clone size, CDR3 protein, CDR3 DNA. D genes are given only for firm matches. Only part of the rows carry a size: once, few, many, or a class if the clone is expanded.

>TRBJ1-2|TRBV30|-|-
CACAANYGYTF
TGTGCCTGCGCGGCTAACTATGGCTACACCTTC
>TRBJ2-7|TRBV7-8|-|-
CASSLADGNTYEQYF
TGTGCCAGCAGCTTAGCGGACGGGAATACCTACGAGCAGTACTTC
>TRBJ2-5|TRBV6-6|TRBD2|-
CASSYSGGMQETQYF
TGTGCCAGCAGTTACTCGGGGGGGATGCAAGAGACCCAGTACTTC
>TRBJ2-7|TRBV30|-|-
CAWSTRGLYEQYF
TGTGCCTGGTCTACTCGGGGCCTCTACGAGCAGTACTTC
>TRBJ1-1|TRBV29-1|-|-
CSVAGLNTEAFF
TGCAGCGTTGCGGGATTGAACACTGAAGCTTTCTTT
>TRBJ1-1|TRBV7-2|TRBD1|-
CASSSPTGGHTEAFF
TGTGCCAGCAGCTCTCCGACAGGGGGCCACACTGAAGCTTTCTTT
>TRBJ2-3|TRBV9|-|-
CASSLKGGYSTDTQYF
TGTGCCAGCAGCTTAAAGGGGGGGTATAGCACAGATACGCAGTATTTT
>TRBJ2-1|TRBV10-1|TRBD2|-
CASSDRTSGYNEQFF
TGCGCCAGCAGTGACCGGACTAGCGGATACAATGAGCAGTTCTTC
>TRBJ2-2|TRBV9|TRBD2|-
CASSFLAGVPGELFF
TGTGCCAGCAGCTTTCTAGCGGGGGTGCCCGGGGAGCTGTTTTTT
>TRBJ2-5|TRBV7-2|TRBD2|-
CASSSTSGRAGETQYF
TGTGCCAGCAGCTCCACTAGCGGGAGGGCCGGGGAGACCCAGTACTTC
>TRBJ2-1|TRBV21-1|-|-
CASSKVGGRTEQFF
TGTGCCAGCAGCAAAGTAGGGGGGCGGACTGAGCAGTTCTTC
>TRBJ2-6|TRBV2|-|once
CASSEDPAFVSGANVLTF
TGTGCCAGCAGTGAAGATCCAGCGTTTGTCTCTGGGGCCAACGTCCTGACTTTC
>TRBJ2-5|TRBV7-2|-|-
CATQPGALFMGQYF
TGTGCCACCCAACCCGGGGCTCTATTCATGGGCCAGTACTTC
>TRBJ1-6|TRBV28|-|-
CASTSGQGLSSPLHF
TGTGCCAGCACGTCGGGGCAGGGTCTGAGCTCACCCCTCCACTTT
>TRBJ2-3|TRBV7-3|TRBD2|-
CASSSLAGDRTDTQYF
TGTGCCAGCAGCTCACTAGCGGGGGACCGCACAGATACGCAGTATTTT
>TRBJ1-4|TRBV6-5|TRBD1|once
CASSYKVQGPEKLFF
TGTGCCAGCAGTTACAAGGTACAGGGGCCCGAAAAACTGTTTTTT
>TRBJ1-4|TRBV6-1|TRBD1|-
CASSSGGTTNEKLFF
TGTGCCAGCAGTTCAGGGGGTACAACTAATGAAAAACTGTTTTTT
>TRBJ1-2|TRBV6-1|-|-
CASIVAGPPYGYTF
TGTGCCAGCATTGTGGCGGGGCCCCCCTATGGCTACACCTTC
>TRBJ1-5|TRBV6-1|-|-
CASSEEPGNQPQHF
TGTGCCAGCAGTGAAGAACCAGGTAATCAGCCCCAGCATTTT
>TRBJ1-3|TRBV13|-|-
CASSLASVFSGNTIYF
TGTGCCAGCAGCTTAGCTAGCGTTTTCTCTGGAAACACCATATATTTT
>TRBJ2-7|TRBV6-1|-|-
CASSGSLSGSEQYF
TGTGCCAGCAGTGGGAGCCTCTCGGGAAGCGAGCAGTACTTC
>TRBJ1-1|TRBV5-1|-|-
CASSGKPGRPNTEAFF
TGCGCCAGCAGCGGAAAACCGGGACGGCCGAACACTGAAGCTTTCTTT
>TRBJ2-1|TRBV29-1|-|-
CSVLGWGAYNEQFF
TGCAGCGTCCTCGGGTGGGGGGCCTACAATGAGCAGTTCTTC
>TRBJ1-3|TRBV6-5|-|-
CASSSPASGNTIYF
TGTGCCAGCAGTTCCCCAGCCTCTGGAAACACCATATATTTT
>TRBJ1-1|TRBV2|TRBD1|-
CASGGQGGTEAFF
TGTGCCAGCGGAGGACAGGGAGGAACTGAAGCTTTCTTT
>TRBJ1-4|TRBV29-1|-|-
CSVSRASANEKLFF
TGCAGCGTCTCCAGGGCCTCGGCTAATGAAAAACTGTTTTTT
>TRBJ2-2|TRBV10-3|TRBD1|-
CAISLDRADTGELFF
TGTGCCATCAGTTTAGACAGGGCGGACACCGGGGAGCTGTTTTTT
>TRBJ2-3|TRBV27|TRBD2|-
CASRRTSGRADTQYF
TGTGCCAGCAGACGGACTAGCGGGAGAGCAGATACGCAGTATTTT
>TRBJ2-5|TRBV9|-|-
CASSPGTGKETQYF
TGTGCCAGCAGCCCGGGGACCGGGAAAGAGACCCAGTACTTC
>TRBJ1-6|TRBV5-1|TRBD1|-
CASSPRDRGGSPLHF
TGCGCCAGCAGCCCACGGGACAGGGGAGGATCACCCCTCCACTTT
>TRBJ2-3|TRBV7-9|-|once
CASSPSGTQYF
TGTGCCAGCAGCCCATCTGGTACGCAGTATTTT
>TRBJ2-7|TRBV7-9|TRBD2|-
CASSYGLAGSSYEQYF
TGTGCCAGCAGCTATGGACTAGCGGGCTCCTCCTACGAGCAGTACTTC
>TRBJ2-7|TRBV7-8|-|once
CASSLEAGSYEQYF
TGTGCCAGCAGCTTAGAGGCAGGTTCCTACGAGCAGTACTTC
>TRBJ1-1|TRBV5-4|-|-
CASSLGRAVGEAFF
TGTGCCAGCAGCTTAGGCAGGGCTGTAGGTGAAGCTTTCTTT
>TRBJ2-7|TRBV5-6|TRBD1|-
CASSLADRGTSTYEQYF
TGTGCCAGCAGCTTGGCGGACAGGGGGACTAGTACATACGAGCAGTACTTC
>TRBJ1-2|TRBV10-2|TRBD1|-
CASSDLGTGGGYGYTF
TGCGCCAGCAGTGATCTTGGGACAGGGGGCGGCTATGGCTACACCTTC
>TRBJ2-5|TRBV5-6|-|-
CASSLHPGETQYF
TGTGCCAGCAGCTTGCATCCCGGGGAGACCCAGTACTTC
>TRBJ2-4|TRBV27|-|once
CASSRQNIQYF
TGTGCCAGCAGTCGGCAGAACATTCAGTACTTC
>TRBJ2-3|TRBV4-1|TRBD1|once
CASSRRDREITDTQYF
TGCGCCAGCAGCCGGAGGGACAGGGAGATCACAGATACGCAGTATTTT
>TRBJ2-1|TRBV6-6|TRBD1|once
CASSPGGAGNEQFF
TGTGCCAGCAGCCCAGGGGGCGCAGGGAATGAGCAGTTCTTC
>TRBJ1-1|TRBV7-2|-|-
CASSLALQGSTEAFF
TGTGCCAGCAGCTTAGCGCTACAGGGAAGCACTGAAGCTTTCTTT
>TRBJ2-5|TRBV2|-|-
CASRRVQETQYF
TGTGCCAGCAGGCGGGTACAAGAGACCCAGTACTTC